What follows are 11 T cell receptor beta chains derived from one specimen sequenced in a study of blood T cell repertoires in COVID-19. Produced via immunoSEQ multiplex PCR; TCRdb's table is partial and in-frame only. Among around 130,000 clones, around 78% were seen once, and the ten largest hold about 10%. Source material: peripheral blood. These receptors originate from a human donor in a cohort sampled during active COVID-19.

The CDR3 is CASSMGQGFYNSPLHF. The CDR3 DNA is TGTGCCAGCAGCATGGGACAGGGTTTCTATAATTCACCCCTCCACTTT. The chain uses TRBV7-9 and TRBJ1-6; 9 bases map to TRBD1. With V trimmed by 5 bases and J by 3 bases, 5 bases remained unmatched. The CDR3 loop spans 16 amino acids. The germline V gene encodes CDR1 SEHNR and CDR2 FQNEAQ (reference sequence).

As to this clone: Different DNA sequences within this sample yield the same CDR3. This chain joins TRBV5-1 and TRBJ2-2, with a weak D call TRBD2 (5 bases). The CDR3 has 13 residues. Trimming removed 3 bases at V and 5 bases at J, with 8 bases between. Looked up from germline, CDR1 is SGHRS and CDR2 is YFSETQ. The CDR3 nucleotides are TGCGCCAGCAGCTGGACGGGGACCGGGGAGCTGTTTTTT. Protein sequence: CASSWTGTGELFF.

The rearrangement links TRBV2 to TRBJ1-5; TRBD1 might be the D (5 bases). Germline CDR1 SNHLY, CDR2 FYNNEI. The V end was cut by 8 bases, the J end by 0 bases, with 14 bases between. This CDR3 spans 15 amino acids. The CDR3 region is CASDIDSYSNQPQHF. For the CDR3, the DNA is TGTGCCAGCGATATCGACAGTTATAGCAATCAGCCCCAGCATTTT. The full variable domain, with the rest looked up from reference TRBV2 and TRBJ1-5, is EPEVTQTPSHQVTQMGQEVILRCVPISNHLYFYWYRQILGQKVEFLVSFYNNEISEKSEIFDDQFSVERPDGSNFTLKIRSTKLEDSAMYFCASDIDSYSNQPQHFGDGTRLSIL.

J is TRBJ2-1 and V is TRBV18, with 7 bases that match TRBD2. The length of the CDR3 is 16 residues. Trimming cost V 6 bases and J 0 bases; bases outside gene matches: 8. Germline V gene sequence: CDR1 KGHSH, CDR2 LQKENI. CDR3: CASSKRDESSYNEQFF. DNA for the CDR3: TGTGCCAGCTCGAAGCGGGACGAGAGCTCCTACAATGAGCAGTTCTTC.

The J gene is TRBJ1-6, the V gene TRBV2, with D perhaps matching TRBD1 (5 bases). Trimming pared 6 bases from V and 0 bases from J, leaving 15 bases between. The CDR3 runs to 17 residues. Germline-derived CDR1 and CDR2 are SNHLY and FYNNEI. CDR3 loop: CASSPLQGSSYNSPLHF. CDR3 sequence (DNA): TGTGCCAGCAGCCCTTTGCAGGGCAGCTCCTATAATTCACCCCTCCACTTT.

V and J are TRBV27 and TRBJ1-5; the match to TRBD1 covers 9 bases. J lost 9 bases, V lost 10 bases, and 13 bases had no gene match. Germline V lookup: CDR1 MNHEY, CDR2 SMNVEV (reference sequence). CDR3 length: 14 amino acids. The CDR3 protein is CATFDSTGGGPQHF. The CDR3 coding sequence is TGTGCCACCTTCGACTCGACAGGGGGAGGGCCCCAGCATTTT.

The V gene is TRBV12-5, the J gene TRBJ1-1; 7 bases align to TRBD1. Losses at the gene ends were 5 bases for V and 4 bases for J; bases not matched to a gene: 10. The CDR3 sequence is 15 residues long. CDR1 is LGHNT and CDR2 is FRNRAP in the germline V gene. CDR3 sequence reads: CASGAGDRAATEAFF. CDR3 nucleotide sequence: TGTGCTAGTGGTGCTGGCGACAGGGCCGCCACTGAAGCTTTCTTT.

This clone has ten or more counts. The rearrangement links TRBV7-8 to TRBJ2-7; 10 bases are a match to TRBD1. After removal of 5 bases from V and 12 bases from J, the junction contained 10 bases not matched to a gene. Germline lookup yields CDR1 SGHVS and CDR2 FQNEAQ. The CDR3 has 13 residues. The CDR3, as DNA: TGTGCCAGCAGCGATCGACAGGGGGCGCGTCCGTACTTC. Translated: CASSDRQGARPYF. Based on the CDR3 plus reference TRBV7-8 and TRBJ2-7, the full variable domain is GAGVSQSPRYKVAKRGQDVALRCDPISGHVSLFWYQQALGQGPEFLTYFQNEAQLDKSGLPSDRFFAERPEGSVSTLKIQRTQQEDSAVYLCASSDRQGARPYFGPGTRLTVT.

This clone was recorded only once. The chain links TRBV14 to TRBJ1-1; maybe TRBD1 (5 bases). This CDR3 spans 18 amino acids. Trimming took off 4 bases at V and 0 bases at J, with 21 bases between the two ends. CDR1 SGHDN and CDR2 FVKESK come from the germline V gene. The CDR3 region has the DNA TGTGCCAGCAGCCGCCATATGATGGGGCCCTCAATGAACACTGAAGCTTTCTTT. This translates into CASSRHMMGPSMNTEAFF.

V gene TRBV5-5 combines with J gene TRBJ1-2, with a weak D call TRBD1 (6 bases). Germline values: CDR1 SGHKS, CDR2 YYEKEE (reference sequence). V shed 4 bases and J shed 5 bases, with 18 bases lying between them. The CDR3 has 15 residues. The DNA for the CDR3 is TGTGCCAGCAGCCCTGAATCCGGGACAAGATATGGCTACACCTTC. It translates to CASSPESGTRYGYTF.

A single count supports this clone. The chain combines TRBV11-2 with TRBJ2-6, with D possibly TRBD2 on 6 matching bases. With 5 bases removed from V and 2 bases from J, the gap between germline ends came to 13 bases. The CDR3 length is 16 residues. CDR1 is SGHAT, CDR2 FQNNGV, per germline. Written as DNA, the CDR3 is TGTGCCAGCAGCCCCCAGACTAGTCCTGGGGCCAACGTCCTGACTTTC. As protein: CASSPQTSPGANVLTF.